This T cell receptor (beta chain) was obtained from a study of technical replicates of blood from a few donors. V lost 2 bases, J lost 1 base, and 8 bases lay in between. Germline CDR1 and CDR2: MNHNY and SVGAGI (reference sequence). The CDR3 totals 14 residues. Profiling relied on immunoSEQ multiplex PCR, and the TCRdb table lists in-frame clones only, not all of them. The sample lists over 55,000 clones, approximately 97% occurring once. The sample consisted of T cells isolated from PBMCs. This TCR came from a human donor in good health. V and J are TRBV6-6 and TRBJ1-1; a possible D gene is TRBD1 (5 bases). The CDR3 DNA is TGTGCCAGCAGTTACCTAGGGGAGAACACTGAAGCTTTCTTT. Protein: CASSYLGENTEAFF.